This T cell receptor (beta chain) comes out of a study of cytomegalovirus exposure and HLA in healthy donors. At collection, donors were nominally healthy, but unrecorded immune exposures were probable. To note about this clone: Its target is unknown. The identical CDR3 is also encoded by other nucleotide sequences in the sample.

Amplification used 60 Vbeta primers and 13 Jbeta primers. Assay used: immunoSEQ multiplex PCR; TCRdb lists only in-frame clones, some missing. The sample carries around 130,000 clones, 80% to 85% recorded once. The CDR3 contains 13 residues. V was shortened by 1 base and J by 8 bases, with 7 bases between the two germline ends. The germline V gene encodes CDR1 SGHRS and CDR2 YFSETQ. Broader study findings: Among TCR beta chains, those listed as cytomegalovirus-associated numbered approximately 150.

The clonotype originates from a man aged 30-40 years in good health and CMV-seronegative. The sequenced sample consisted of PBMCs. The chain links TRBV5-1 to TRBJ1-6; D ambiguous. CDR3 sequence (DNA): TGCGCCAGCAGCTTGAGGAGCGATTCACCCCTCCACTTT. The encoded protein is CASSLRSDSPLHF.